A single sample is the source of the 22 T cell receptor beta chains below, sequenced in a study of radiotherapy plus CTLA-4 blockade in lung cancer. Profiled with immunoSEQ multiplex PCR; TCRdb holds only in-frame clones, not every one. The sample records around 110,000 clones, approximately 77% being singletons. The sequencing here drew on peripheral blood, taken from a patient treated with radiotherapy plus ipilimumab. The receptors here all came from a human donor with non-small cell lung cancer that progressed on radiotherapy plus ipilimumab. Some clones in this sample may be carry-over from other donors' samples.

The chain recombines TRBV2 with TRBJ1-1; no reliable D call. Trimming shortened V by 7 bases and J by 4 bases, and 16 bases separated the two germline ends. This CDR3 region has 14 residues. The germline CDR1 and CDR2 sequences are SNHLY and FYNNEI. As DNA, the CDR3 is TGTGCCAGCATGGGTCGGGGTCGAGGCACTGAAGCTTTCTTT. Translation gives CASMGRGRGTEAFF.

V and J are TRBV4-1 and TRBJ2-1; 7 nucleotides match TRBD1. V lost 1 base and J lost 6; bases outside the gene matches: 6. This CDR3 is 15 amino acids long. Germline assignment: CDR1 MGHRA and CDR2 YSYEKL. CDR3 residues: CASSQGLDRSNEQFF. The CDR3 region has the DNA TGCGCCAGCAGCCAAGGGTTGGACAGGTCCAATGAGCAGTTCTTC.

The chain is built from TRBV7-2 and TRBJ1-1, with D uncertain. CDR3 length: 14 amino acids. Germline CDR1 SGHTA, CDR2 FQGNSA. V shed 4 bases and J shed 0 bases, with 9 bases lying between them. CDR3 sequence: CASSSQAMNTEAFF. The CDR3 nucleotides are TGTGCCAGCAGCTCGCAGGCGATGAACACTGAAGCTTTCTTT.

The rearrangement joins TRBV6-5 to TRBJ2-3; 9 bases are shared with TRBD2. V was pared by 6 bases and J by 6 bases, with 7 bases of the junction left unmatched. Germline-derived CDR1 and CDR2 are MNHEY and SVGAGI. This CDR3 spans 14 amino acids. The CDR3 sequence: CASSGGGGRDTQYF. In DNA, the CDR3 is TGTGCCAGCAGCGGCGGGGGGGGCCGGGATACGCAGTATTTT.

The V gene is TRBV28, the J gene TRBJ1-1; D gene uncertain. The CDR3 spans 13 residues. Germline V gene sequence: CDR1 MDHEN, CDR2 SYDVKM. Deletions cut 4 bases from V and 1 base from J, with 7 bases between. CDR3: CASSSPENTEAFF. The CDR3 DNA sequence: TGTGCCAGCAGTTCTCCAGAGAACACTGAAGCTTTCTTT. Filled out from reference TRBV28 and TRBJ1-1, the complete variable domain reads DVKVTQSSRYLVKRTGEKVFLECVQDMDHENMFWYRQDPGLGLRLIYFSYDVKMKEKGDIPEGYSVSREKKERFSLILESASTNQTSMYLCASSSPENTEAFFGQGTRLTVV.

This clone has just a few counts. The chain links TRBV7-8 to TRBJ2-7; TRBD2 matches at 7 bases. V was clipped by 5 bases and J by 3 bases; unmatched bases: 4. CDR3 size: 13 residues. Germline assignment: CDR1 SGHVS and CDR2 FQNEAQ. The CDR3 DNA reads TGTGCCAGCAGCCGTGGACTAGACTACGAGCAGTACTTC. It codes for CASSRGLDYEQYF.

The rearrangement links TRBV5-4 to TRBJ2-1, with D tentatively TRBD1 (6 bases). The V gene's germline CDR1 is SGHNT and CDR2 YYREEE (reference sequence). V lost 5 bases and J 1 base, leaving 13 bases between the germline ends. The CDR3 totals 15 residues. The CDR3 nucleotides read TGTGCCAGCAGTGTGGATGGGACATCCTACAATGAGCAGTTCTTC. It codes for CASSVDGTSYNEQFF.

The rearrangement links TRBV6-1 to TRBJ1-5; weak D call: TRBD1 (5 bases). V lost 8 bases and J 6 bases, leaving 14 bases between the germline ends. The CDR3 loop spans 13 amino acids. Germline V CDR1 and CDR2: MNHNS, SASEGT. CDR3 DNA sequence: TGTGCCAGCGTAATGCAGGGCGGTCAGCCCCAGCATTTT. This codes for CASVMQGGQPQHF.

The rearrangement uses TRBV7-6 and TRBJ2-3; a possible D gene is TRBD1 (6 bases). Per the germline V gene, CDR1 is SGHVS and CDR2 is FNYEAQ. The CDR3 has 19 amino acids. The V gene lost 4 bases and the J gene lost 0 bases, with 23 bases spanning the gap. CDR3 bases: TGTGCCAGCAGCTCCCGCCAGGGGACCCTACTAACTAGCACAGATACGCAGTATTTT. Its translation: CASSSRQGTLLTSTDTQYF.

The genes are TRBV9 and TRBJ2-4, with D unresolved. V was cut by 4 bases and J by 8 bases, with 16 bases left in between. CDR3 length: 14 amino acids. The germline V gene has CDR1 SGDLS and CDR2 YYNGEE. CDR3 loop: CASSLGITTDIQYF. The CDR3 coding sequence is TGTGCCAGCAGCTTAGGGATCACAACGGACATTCAGTACTTC.

The rearrangement uses TRBV4-3 and TRBJ2-3; 9 bases agree with TRBD2. Losses at the gene ends were 0 bases for V and 1 base for J; bases not matched to a gene: 8. CDR1 is LGHNA and CDR2 is YSLEER in the germline V gene. The CDR3 contains 18 residues. The CDR3 here is CASSQEGREGGGTDTQYF. CDR3 DNA: TGCGCCAGCAGCCAAGAGGGGCGGGAGGGGGGCGGCACAGATACGCAGTATTTT.

This sequence joins TRBV6-1 and TRBJ2-7, with D perhaps TRBD2 (5 bases). The CDR3 loop spans 14 amino acids. V was clipped by 7 bases and J by 2 bases, with 15 bases between them. Germline assignment: CDR1 MNHNS and CDR2 SASEGT. The CDR3 spells CASIMPWEPYEQYF. The DNA of the CDR3 is TGTGCCAGCATTATGCCCTGGGAGCCCTACGAGCAGTACTTC.

This sequence joins TRBV5-4 and TRBJ2-3; 15 nucleotides agree with TRBD2. Germline V gives CDR1 SGHNT, CDR2 YYREEE (reference sequence). The CDR3 extends over 16 amino acids. With V trimmed by 4 bases and J by 2 bases, 2 bases remained unmatched. The CDR3 coding sequence is TGTGCCAGCAGCCGGACTAGCGGGGGGGCCACAGATACGCAGTATTTT. As protein: CASSRTSGGATDTQYF.

The chain carries TRBV30 and TRBJ1-1; possible D gene TRBD1, 6 bases. With 1 base removed from V and 1 base from J, the gap between germline ends came to 7 bases. CDR1 is GTSNPN and CDR2 is SVGIG in the germline V gene (reference sequence). This CDR3 spans 13 amino acids. Here the CDR3 reads CAWSEQGNTEAFF. CDR3 sequence (DNA): TGTGCCTGGAGTGAACAGGGGAACACTGAAGCTTTCTTT. The whole variable domain, filled in from reference TRBV30 and TRBJ1-1, reads SQTIHQWPATLVQPVGSPLSLECTVEGTSNPNLYWYRQAAGRGLQLLFYSVGIGQISSEVPQNLSASRPQDRQFILSSKKLLLSDSGFYLCAWSEQGNTEAFFGQGTRLTVV.

The V call is TRBV7-2, the J call TRBJ2-7, with TRBD1 matching over 8 bases. This CDR3 is 15 amino acids long. After removal of 2 bases from V and 7 bases from J, the junction contained 10 bases not matched to a gene. The V gene's germline CDR1 is SGHTA and CDR2 FQGNSA. CDR3 sequence reads: CASSLLAGGNFEQYF. CDR3 nucleotides: TGTGCCAGCAGCTTATTAGCAGGGGGCAATTTTGAGCAGTACTTC.

The J gene is TRBJ2-5, the V gene TRBV5-1; 8 nucleotides agree with TRBD1. V gave up 3 bases and J gave up 5 bases; unmatched junction bases: 3. Germline CDR1 is SGHRS and CDR2 is YFSETQ. CDR3 length: 13 residues. In nucleotides, the CDR3 is TGCGCCAGCAGCTCCGGACAGGGCGAGACCCAGTACTTC. This encodes CASSSGQGETQYF.

This chain uses TRBV7-2 with TRBJ1-2; no clear D. Per germline, CDR1 SGHTA and CDR2 FQGNSA. The length of the CDR3 is 15 residues. Deletions cut 6 bases from V and 4 bases from J, with 18 bases between. CDR3 bases: TGTGCCAGCAGTCCCCCCTTTCCGGGAAGCTATGGCTACACCTTC. Encoded protein: CASSPPFPGSYGYTF.

This rearrangement joins TRBV18 to TRBJ2-2, with 7 nucleotides matching TRBD1. The V gene end was trimmed by 0 bases and the J gene end by 5 bases; junction bases not matched to a gene: 3. The V gene's germline CDR1 is KGHSH and CDR2 LQKENI. The CDR3 sequence is 15 residues long. The CDR3 region is CASSPPGGMTGELFF. The DNA for the CDR3 is TGTGCCAGCTCACCACCAGGGGGCATGACCGGGGAGCTGTTTTTT.

V is TRBV14 and J is TRBJ2-7, with D perhaps TRBD2 (5 bases). CDR3 length: 13 residues. Per the germline V gene, CDR1 is SGHDN and CDR2 is FVKESK. The ends were cut back, 1 base at V and 6 bases at J, with 10 bases in the middle. The CDR3 spells CASSQAPAGEQYF. Here the CDR3 DNA reads TGTGCCAGCAGCCAAGCACCGGCGGGCGAGCAGTACTTC. The complete variable domain, with remaining parts taken from reference TRBV14 and TRBJ2-7, reads EAGVTQFPSHSVIEKGQTVTLRCDPISGHDNLYWYRRVMGKEIKFLLHFVKESKQDESGMPNNRFLAERTGGTYSTLKVQPAELEDSGVYFCASSQAPAGEQYFGPGTRLTVT.

The chain couples TRBV21-1 to TRBJ2-7; TRBD2, as called in the table, went unchecked against the DNA. TRBV21-1 has pseudogene status. This CDR3 has 15 amino acids. Here the CDR3 DNA reads TGTGCCAGCAGCACACTAGCGGGCCTTTCTTACGAGCAGTACTTC. It translates to CASSTLAGLSYEQYF.

This clone was observed a single time. This rearrangement joins TRBV5-1 to TRBJ2-5; possible D gene TRBD1, 5 bases. Trimming pared 4 bases from V and 0 bases from J, leaving 13 bases between. The germline V gene has CDR1 SGHRS and CDR2 YFSETQ. CDR3 size: 15 residues. CDR3 DNA sequence: TGCGCCAGCAGCCGGCAGGGCAGAGACCAAGAGACCCAGTACTTC. This sequence encodes CASSRQGRDQETQYF.

V is TRBV7-6 and J is TRBJ2-7, with 7 bases lining up with TRBD1. The CDR3 is 15 amino acids. The ends lost 3 bases at V and 1 base at J; junction bases unmatched: 6. The V gene's germline CDR1 is SGHVS and CDR2 FNYEAQ. The CDR3 DNA follows: TGTGCCAGCAGCTTCTTTGCAGGGGGATCCTACGAGCAGTACTTC. Translation gives CASSFFAGGSYEQYF.